The rows below give T cell receptor beta chains drawn from one sample of a study of vaccination and CD4 T cells after COVID-19. Each CDR3 protein is one row after TCRdb ran MiXCR on the PCR reads. The data show some 9,300 distinct CDR3 sequences, around 72% seen once. Which antigens these TCRs recognize remains unknown. The material sequenced was CD4+ T cells from blood, cultured in vitro. The receptors stem from a human donor who had recovered from COVID-19. Both conserved end residues are part of each CDR3. A D gene is named only where the DNA matches it firmly. Where a row states a size, it is once, few, many or the class of an expanded clone; other rows omit it.

d_gene: TRBD1
j_gene: TRBJ1-2
v_gene: TRBV7-8
abundance: once
CDR3aa: CASSRDRQGGYTF
CDR3nt: TGTGCCAGCAGCCGGGACCGACAGGGCGGCTACACCTTC

d_gene: .
j_gene: TRBJ1-2
v_gene: TRBV28
abundance: .
CDR3aa: CASSPVSAGFGYTF
CDR3nt: TGTGCCAGCAGCCCGGTTTCGGCAGGGTTCGGCTACACCTTC

d_gene: .
j_gene: TRBJ1-6
v_gene: TRBV27
abundance: few
CDR3aa: CASSLSTGGSPLHF
CDR3nt: TGTGCCAGCAGTTTATCGACGGGGGGATCACCCCTCCACTTT

d_gene: TRBD2
j_gene: TRBJ2-3
v_gene: TRBV7-9
abundance: few
CDR3aa: CASSLRGLATDTQYF
CDR3nt: TGTGCCAGCAGCTTAAGGGGACTAGCTACAGATACGCAGTATTTT

d_gene: .
j_gene: TRBJ1-1
v_gene: TRBV12-3/TRBV12-4
abundance: once
CDR3aa: CASSLRAGMNTEAFF
CDR3nt: TGTGCCAGCAGTTTAAGGGCAGGGATGAACACTGAAGCTTTCTTT

d_gene: TRBD1
j_gene: TRBJ1-2
v_gene: TRBV20-1
abundance: .
CDR3aa: CSAKETGGGLYGYTF
CDR3nt: TGCAGTGCTAAAGAGACAGGGGGGGGACTCTATGGCTACACCTTC

d_gene: TRBD1
j_gene: TRBJ2-7
v_gene: TRBV4-3
abundance: .
CDR3aa: CASSQEGAAGGYEQYF
CDR3nt: TGCGCCAGCAGCCAAGAGGGGGCCGCAGGGGGCTACGAGCAGTACTTC

d_gene: .
j_gene: TRBJ1-2
v_gene: TRBV6-1
abundance: .
CDR3aa: CASSNGQTYGYTF
CDR3nt: TGTGCCAGCAGTAACGGACAGACCTATGGCTACACCTTC

d_gene: .
j_gene: TRBJ2-3
v_gene: TRBV19
abundance: once
CDR3aa: CASAGVRDTQYF
CDR3nt: TGTGCCAGTGCAGGGGTTAGGGATACGCAGTATTTT

d_gene: .
j_gene: TRBJ2-7
v_gene: TRBV2
abundance: .
CDR3aa: CASSGGTLRYEQYF
CDR3nt: TGTGCCAGCAGTGGGGGAACCCTTAGGTACGAGCAGTACTTC

d_gene: TRBD2
j_gene: TRBJ2-2
v_gene: TRBV7-2
abundance: .
CDR3aa: CASSFPGGPDTGELFF
CDR3nt: TGTGCCAGCAGCTTCCCGGGGGGGCCGGACACCGGGGAGCTGTTTTTT

d_gene: TRBD1
j_gene: TRBJ1-3
v_gene: TRBV11-2
abundance: .
CDR3aa: CASRPYDREGNTIYF
CDR3nt: TGTGCCAGCAGACCCTATGACAGGGAAGGAAACACCATATATTTT

d_gene: TRBD1
j_gene: TRBJ1-1
v_gene: TRBV20-1
abundance: .
CDR3aa: CSAGTGKGKNTEAFF
CDR3nt: TGCAGTGCTGGGACAGGTAAAGGAAAGAACACTGAAGCTTTCTTT

d_gene: .
j_gene: TRBJ1-5
v_gene: TRBV12-3/TRBV12-4
abundance: .
CDR3aa: CASLMAYSNQPQHF
CDR3nt: TGTGCCAGCTTGATGGCTTATAGCAATCAGCCCCAGCATTTT

d_gene: TRBD1
j_gene: TRBJ1-5
v_gene: TRBV6-2/TRBV6-3
abundance: few
CDR3aa: CASSYPPGQRSQPQHF
CDR3nt: TGTGCCAGCAGTTACCCCCCGGGACAGCGAAGTCAGCCCCAGCATTTT

d_gene: .
j_gene: TRBJ1-2
v_gene: TRBV7-9
abundance: few
CDR3aa: CASSGANYGYTF
CDR3nt: TGTGCCAGCTCAGGGGCCAACTATGGCTACACCTTC

d_gene: .
j_gene: TRBJ1-1
v_gene: TRBV5-4
abundance: .
CDR3aa: CASSSGSIRGINTEAFF
CDR3nt: TGTGCCAGCAGCTCGGGATCAATCAGGGGAATTAACACTGAAGCTTTCTTT

d_gene: TRBD1
j_gene: TRBJ1-5
v_gene: TRBV4-1
abundance: .
CDR3aa: CASSQLGTGQAQPQHF
CDR3nt: TGCGCCAGCAGCCAACTCGGGACAGGCCAGGCACAGCCCCAGCATTTT

d_gene: TRBD1
j_gene: TRBJ1-2
v_gene: TRBV20-1
abundance: .
CDR3aa: CSARVRQGALGGYTF
CDR3nt: TGCAGTGCTAGAGTTAGGCAGGGGGCGTTGGGGGGCTACACCTTC

d_gene: TRBD2
j_gene: TRBJ2-1
v_gene: TRBV7-2
abundance: .
CDR3aa: CASSSRTSANEQFF
CDR3nt: TGTGCCAGCAGCTCCCGGACTAGTGCCAATGAGCAGTTCTTC

d_gene: TRBD2
j_gene: TRBJ2-1
v_gene: TRBV6-1
abundance: large
CDR3aa: CASSDSGVNEQFF
CDR3nt: TGTGCCAGCAGTGATAGCGGGGTCAATGAGCAGTTCTTC

d_gene: .
j_gene: TRBJ2-2
v_gene: TRBV7-2
abundance: .
CDR3aa: CASSALVVKNTGELFF
CDR3nt: TGTGCCAGCAGCGCTCTAGTGGTCAAGAACACCGGGGAGCTGTTTTTT

d_gene: .
j_gene: TRBJ1-1
v_gene: TRBV20-1
abundance: once
CDR3aa: CSASHRFDAEAFF
CDR3nt: TGCAGTGCTAGCCATAGGTTTGACGCTGAAGCTTTCTTT

d_gene: .
j_gene: TRBJ1-2
v_gene: TRBV20-1
abundance: .
CDR3aa: CSAREWGGASYGYTF
CDR3nt: TGCAGTGCTAGAGAGTGGGGGGGCGCAAGCTATGGCTACACCTTC

d_gene: .
j_gene: TRBJ1-5
v_gene: TRBV6-1
abundance: .
CDR3aa: CASSAGGGNQPQHF
CDR3nt: TGTGCCAGCAGCGCGGGGGGCGGCAATCAGCCCCAGCATTTT

d_gene: TRBD1
j_gene: TRBJ1-2
v_gene: TRBV19
abundance: .
CDR3aa: CASSLGTDSHYGYTF
CDR3nt: TGTGCCAGTAGCTTGGGGACAGATTCTCACTATGGCTACACCTTC

d_gene: .
j_gene: TRBJ1-1
v_gene: TRBV6-4
abundance: .
CDR3aa: CASSDGGPENTEAFF
CDR3nt: TGTGCCAGCAGTGATGGGGGGCCCGAGAACACTGAAGCTTTCTTT

d_gene: .
j_gene: TRBJ1-2
v_gene: TRBV7-2
abundance: few
CDR3aa: CASSLGQAGYGYTF
CDR3nt: TGTGCCAGCAGCTTAGGGCAGGCAGGCTATGGCTACACCTTC

d_gene: TRBD1
j_gene: TRBJ1-5
v_gene: TRBV20-1
abundance: .
CDR3aa: CSATPGQGRGNQPQHF
CDR3nt: TGCAGTGCTACACCGGGACAGGGACGTGGCAATCAGCCCCAGCATTTT

d_gene: TRBD2
j_gene: TRBJ2-5
v_gene: TRBV5-8
abundance: .
CDR3aa: CASSLLIREGETQYF
CDR3nt: TGTGCCAGCAGCTTGCTGATCAGGGAGGGAGAGACCCAGTACTTC

d_gene: TRBD1
j_gene: TRBJ1-2
v_gene: TRBV28
abundance: .
CDR3aa: CASSLTQGGVGNGYTF
CDR3nt: TGTGCCAGCAGTTTAACCCAGGGGGGCGTTGGTAATGGCTACACCTTC

d_gene: .
j_gene: TRBJ1-5
v_gene: TRBV20-1
abundance: .
CDR3aa: CSANPRAGNQPQHF
CDR3nt: TGCAGTGCTAACCCACGGGCAGGGAATCAGCCCCAGCATTTT

d_gene: .
j_gene: TRBJ1-2
v_gene: TRBV21-1
abundance: .
CDR3aa: CASSGQENILYGYTF
CDR3nt: TGTGCCAGCAGCGGCCAGGAAAACATATTATATGGCTACACCTTC